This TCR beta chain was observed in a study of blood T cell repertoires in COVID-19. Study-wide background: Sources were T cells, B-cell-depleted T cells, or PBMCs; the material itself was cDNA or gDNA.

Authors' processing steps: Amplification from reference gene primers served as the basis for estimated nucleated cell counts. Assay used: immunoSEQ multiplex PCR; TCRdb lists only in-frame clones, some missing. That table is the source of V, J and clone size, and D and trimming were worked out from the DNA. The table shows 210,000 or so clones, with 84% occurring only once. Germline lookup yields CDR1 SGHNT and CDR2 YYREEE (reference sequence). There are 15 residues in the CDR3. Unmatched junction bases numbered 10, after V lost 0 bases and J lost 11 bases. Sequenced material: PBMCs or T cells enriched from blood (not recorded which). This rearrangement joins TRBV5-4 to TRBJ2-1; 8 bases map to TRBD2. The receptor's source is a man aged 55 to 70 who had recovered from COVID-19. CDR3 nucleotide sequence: TGTGCCAGCAGCTTGGCCACCGAACGGGGGGGAAAGCAGTTCTTC. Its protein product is CASSLATERGGKQFF.